Below, 4 T cell receptor beta chains from the same sample are listed, as sequenced in a study of T-cell reconstitution after alpha-beta-depleted transplantation in children. Researchers prepared the TCRbeta library using unique molecular identifiers, the study reports. TCRdb re-analysed the PCR reads in MiXCR, keeping a single row per CDR3 protein. In the table there are about 160,000 distinct CDR3 sequences, roughly 11% of which are singletons. Sample: PBMCs, taken before TCRalphabeta/CD19-depleted stem cell transplant. The receptors shown here come from a boy aged 2 to 10 with acute myeloid leukemia, due to receive a stem cell transplant.

This clonotype appeared many times. The CDR3, as DNA: TGTGCCACCAGTGAATCGGGAGCAGATACGCAGTATTTT. This sequence encodes CATSESGADTQYF. The gene calls are TRBV24-1 and TRBJ2-3, with a tentative D call TRBD2 (6 bases). CDR3 length: 13 amino acids. V was clipped by 4 bases and J by 4 bases, with 8 bases between them. The V gene's germline CDR1 is KGHDR and CDR2 SFDVKD.

CDR3 nucleotides: TGTGCCAGCAGCTCCCCGACTAGCGGGAGCTCCTACAATGAGCAGTTCTTC. This sequence encodes CASSSPTSGSSYNEQFF. The V call is TRBV7-3, the J call TRBJ2-1, with TRBD2 matching over 12 bases. The ends lost 4 bases at V and 0 bases at J; junction bases unmatched: 4. The CDR3 length is 17 residues. CDR1 and CDR2 from the germline V gene are SGHTA and FQGTGA.

This clonotype was recorded many times. This chain links TRBV20-1 with TRBJ2-6; D is perhaps TRBD2 (6 bases). Per germline, CDR1 DFQATT and CDR2 SNEGSKA (reference sequence). V dropped 1 base and J dropped 1 base, with 14 bases sitting between them. This CDR3 is 17 amino acids long. The CDR3 nucleotides read TGCAGTGCTAGAGTCATCGGAGGGCCGTCTGGGGCCAACGTCCTGACTTTC. Its translation is CSARVIGGPSGANVLTF.

This clonotype was recorded many times. The chain recombines TRBV30 with TRBJ1-1; D is possibly TRBD1 (5 bases). The CDR3 loop spans 15 amino acids. Germline-derived CDR1 and CDR2 are GTSNPN and SVGIG (reference sequence). Trimming took off 5 bases at V and 3 bases at J, with 19 bases between the two ends. Here the CDR3 reads CAWVSGRSGYTEAFF. CDR3 DNA sequence: TGTGCCTGGGTCTCAGGGAGGAGTGGGTACACTGAAGCTTTCTTT.